Given below is one T cell receptor beta chain in context. The antigen is unknown. The sample is drawn from a study of OX40 agonist ivuxolimab in advanced cancers. Study information: People in dose escalation had one of these cancers: hepatocellular carcinoma, melanoma, renal cell or head and neck cancer. At around 83% male, the cohort had a mean age of approximately 60 years, ranging from roughly 23 to 80. Two patients with cutaneous melanoma and one with hepatocellular carcinoma, three in total, showed partial responses.

V lost 0 bases and J lost 2, with 14 bases in between. The CDR3 loop spans 17 amino acids. Germline CDR1 is ENHRY and CDR2 is SYGVKD. Here immunoSEQ multiplex PCR was the method, and the copy in TCRdb shows in-frame clones only, minus some. The sample lists roughly 70,000 clones, about four fifths occurring once. Study-wide results and caveats: Low levels of normalized T-cell clonal expansion also appeared in some nonresponders.

Sample: CD4+ or CD8+ T cells sorted from blood, taken in a trial of the OX40 agonist ivuxolimab. The receptor comes from an adult with an advanced solid tumor such as melanoma, head and neck, liver or kidney cancer. V is TRBV10-3 and J is TRBJ2-1, with TRBD1 as a possible D gene (6 bases). CDR3 protein: CAISESQLDSTYNEQFF. In nucleotides, the CDR3 is TGTGCCATCAGTGAGTCTCAGTTGGACAGCACCTACAATGAGCAGTTCTTC.